This T cell receptor (beta chain) was identified in a study of shared clonotypes between healthy human individuals. Study at large: Donors were a couple of women and a few men aged 18 to 49. Study-wide results and caveats: Generally, estimated richness proved larger in naive subsets than it did in memory subsets.

Execution of the assay was at deep level. Assay used: immunoSEQ multiplex PCR; TCRdb lists only in-frame clones, some missing. The sample comprises 2,500,000 or so clones, over 85% of which are singletons, and under 0.15% rests with the top ten. Comment on this clone: Its specificity is unknown.

The germline V gene encodes CDR1 SNHLY and CDR2 FYNNEI. The CDR3 extends over 14 amino acids. Trimming took 7 bases from V and 0 from J; bases not matched to a gene: 6. The clonotype originates from a man aged 18 to 35 in good health. Sample: naive CD4+ T cells sorted from blood. Subset reported: CD45RA+ positively selected. V usage is TRBV2 and J usage is TRBJ2-7; 7 positions match TRBD1. In nucleotides, the CDR3 is TGTGCCAGCACGAAACAGGGGACCTCCTACGAGCAGTACTTC. Amino acids: CASTKQGTSYEQYF.